Shown below are 31 T cell receptor beta chains from a single sample sequenced in a study of identical twins. TCRdb reprocessed the 5' RACE reads via MiXCR and lists one record per CDR3 protein. The sample includes 200,000 to 250,000 distinct CDR3 sequences, roughly 13% seen only once; the top ten take 4% to 5%. The same specimen was also included in a second study, on yellow fever vaccine responses in identical twins.

The sequencing input was memory (CD45RO+) T cells sorted from blood. These receptor sequences come from a young woman in good health.

This clonotype was counted many times. The chain uses TRBV7-2 and TRBJ1-1; D ambiguous. CDR3 length: 13 amino acids. Germline V gives CDR1 SGHTA, CDR2 FQGNSA. The V end lost 4 bases, the J end lost 0 bases, and 6 bases lay between the germline ends. CDR3 bases: TGTGCCAGCAGCTCCAAAATGAACACTGAAGCTTTCTTT. It yields the protein CASSSKMNTEAFF. Full variable domain (missing parts from reference TRBV7-2 and TRBJ1-1): GAGVSQSPSNKVTEKGKDVELRCDPISGHTALYWYRQSLGQGLEFLIYFQGNSAPDKSGLPSDRFSAERTGGSVSTLTIQRTQQEDSAVYLCASSSKMNTEAFFGQGTRLTVV.

This clonotype showed up many times. The CDR3 region is CASSLEEVRPTQETQYF. The DNA of the CDR3 is TGCGCCAGCAGCTTGGAAGAAGTCCGGCCCACCCAAGAGACCCAGTACTTC. This chain links TRBV5-1 with TRBJ2-5, with no clear D. Germline loops: CDR1 SGHRS, CDR2 YFSETQ. The CDR3 is 17 residues long. Deletions cut 0 bases from V and 1 base from J, with 16 bases between.

This clonotype was picked up a small number of times. This chain links TRBV2 with TRBJ2-1; 9 bases map to TRBD2. CDR3 length: 15 amino acids. Germline V gene data show CDR1 as SNHLY and CDR2 as FYNNEI. With V trimmed by 0 bases and J by 9 bases, 6 bases remained unmatched. CDR3 sequence (DNA): TGTGCCAGCAGTGAAGCTGGCGGGGGGGCTGGTGAGCAGTTCTTC. Translation: CASSEAGGGAGEQFF.

This clonotype was observed at least ten times. The chain carries TRBV6-5 and TRBJ1-2; D might be TRBD1 (5 bases). The V end was cut by 0 bases, the J end by 2 bases, with 10 bases between. CDR1 is MNHEY, CDR2 SVGAGI, per germline. This CDR3 spans 15 amino acids. As DNA, the CDR3 is TGTGCCAGCAGTTACTCCTACGGACAAAACTATGGCTACACCTTC. It yields the protein CASSYSYGQNYGYTF.

In its sample, this clonotype was seen a few times. The chain has TRBV18 and TRBJ2-7; either TRBD1 or TRBD2 may fit D (6 bases each). V shed 3 bases and J shed 5 bases, with 17 bases lying between them. Per germline, CDR1 KGHSH and CDR2 LQKENI. The CDR3 covers 15 residues. CDR3 protein: CASSPNRARGNEQYF. The DNA of the CDR3 is TGTGCCAGCTCACCGAACAGGGCCCGCGGGAACGAGCAGTACTTC.

This clonotype was seen a few times. The J gene is TRBJ2-5, the V gene TRBV9; the D is unclear. V gave up 0 bases and J gave up 5 bases, with 8 bases separating them. CDR1 and CDR2 (germline): SGDLS, YYNGEE. CDR3 length: 13 amino acids. CDR3 region: CASSVGMVETQYF. The CDR3 nucleotides read TGTGCCAGCAGCGTAGGGATGGTGGAGACCCAGTACTTC. Using reference TRBV9 and TRBJ2-5 for the parts outside the CDR3, the full variable domain is DSGVTQTPKHLITATGQRVTLRCSPRSGDLSVYWYQQSLDQGLQFLIQYYNGEERAKGNILERFSAQQFPDLHSELNLSSLELGDSALYFCASSVGMVETQYFGPGTRLLVL.

A remark on this clonotype: The germline gene is not matched at one end of the junction; a read error may be the cause. The chain recombines TRBV7-7 with TRBJ2-1, with 9 bases aligning to TRBD1. The length of the CDR3 is 14 residues. Germline CDR1 and CDR2: SSHAT and FNYEAQ (reference sequence). Here the CDR3 DNA reads TGTGCTAGCAGCCCCGGACAGGGGAGCTATGAGCAGTTCTTC. Translated: CASSPGQGSYEQFF.

The chain combines TRBV27 with TRBJ1-2; D not resolved. CDR1 is MNHEY and CDR2 is SMNVEV in the germline V gene (reference sequence). This CDR3 is built from 15 residues. Trimming stripped 5 bases from V and 2 bases from J, with 15 bases between. The chain's CDR3 is CASSPAGGLNYGYTF. DNA for the CDR3: TGTGCCAGCAGTCCCGCAGGAGGGTTAAACTATGGCTACACCTTC.

The rearrangement joins TRBV9 to TRBJ2-7; D possibly corresponds to TRBD2 (6 bases). Between the trimmed V and J ends, which lost 1 base and 0 bases, there was a span of 17 bases. The CDR3 has 17 residues. Germline lookup yields CDR1 SGDLS and CDR2 YYNGEE. CDR3 DNA: TGTGCCAGCAGCGTACTCGGTGCGGGGCCCGGCTCCTACGAGCAGTACTTC. Translation: CASSVLGAGPGSYEQYF. Drawing the rest from reference TRBV9 and TRBJ2-7, the complete variable domain is DSGVTQTPKHLITATGQRVTLRCSPRSGDLSVYWYQQSLDQGLQFLIQYYNGEERAKGNILERFSAQQFPDLHSELNLSSLELGDSALYFCASSVLGAGPGSYEQYFGPGTRLTVT.

This clonotype was observed a few times. The chain carries TRBV5-1 and TRBJ1-2, with a tentative D call TRBD1 (6 bases). Trimming cost V 2 bases and J 4 bases, with 9 bases left between them. The CDR3 is 13 residues long. CDR1 and CDR2 (germline): SGHRS, YFSETQ. CDR3: CASSFGTSYGYTF. In nucleotides, the CDR3 is TGCGCCAGCAGCTTCGGGACAAGCTATGGCTACACCTTC.

V usage is TRBV6-5 and J usage is TRBJ1-3; a weak D match, TRBD1 (5 bases). CDR1 is MNHEY and CDR2 is SVGAGI in the germline V gene. Deletions cut 3 bases from V and 2 bases from J, with 8 bases between. This CDR3 is built from 14 residues. The CDR3, as DNA: TGTGCCAGCAGTTATTCCAGGGCTGGAAACACCATATATTTT. Translated: CASSYSRAGNTIYF.

This clonotype was counted a few times. The chain links TRBV12-3 or TRBV12-4 to TRBJ2-4, with 7 bases matching TRBD1. This CDR3 is 14 amino acids long. V lost 1 base, J lost 6 bases, and 3 bases stayed unmatched. As DNA, the CDR3 is TGTGCCAGCAGTTTAGGGACAGGTCGAAACATTCAGTACTTC. Its protein is CASSLGTGRNIQYF.

This clonotype was picked up many times. The rearrangement uses TRBV18 and TRBJ2-1; 13 bases are a match to TRBD2. Germline CDR1 is KGHSH and CDR2 is LQKENI. J lost 2 bases, V lost 2 bases, and 0 bases had no gene match. The CDR3 has 16 amino acids. The CDR3 DNA sequence: TGTGCCAGCTCACCAGGGACTAGCGGGGCCTACAATGAGCAGTTCTTC. This gives the protein CASSPGTSGAYNEQFF. The full variable domain, rest sourced from reference TRBV18 and TRBJ2-1, is NAGVMQNPRHLVRRRGQEARLRCSPMKGHSHVYWYRQLPEEGLKFMVYLQKENIIDESGMPKERFSAEFPKEGPSILRIQQVVRGDSAAYFCASSPGTSGAYNEQFFGPGTRLTVL.

Ten or more counts support this clonotype. Here the CDR3 DNA reads TGTGCCAGCAGTGGATTCGGGGGGCATACCGGGGAGCTGTTTTTT. This encodes CASSGFGGHTGELFF. The V gene is TRBV2, the J gene TRBJ2-2, with D possibly TRBD2 on 7 matching bases. V lost 4 bases, J lost 5 bases, and 14 bases lay in between. Germline V lookup: CDR1 SNHLY, CDR2 FYNNEI. The length of the CDR3 is 15 residues.

In its sample, this clonotype was seen a few times. CDR3 DNA: TGCGCCAGCAGCTTGGATGGTAGCGGCGGCTCCTACGAGCAGTACTTC. Translating gives CASSLDGSGGSYEQYF. This rearrangement joins TRBV5-1 to TRBJ2-7; perhaps TRBD2 as D (6 bases). This CDR3 contains 16 residues. The V end lost 0 bases, the J end lost 0 bases, and 13 bases lay between the germline ends. CDR1 and CDR2 (germline): SGHRS, YFSETQ.

In its sample, this clonotype was seen a few times. This rearrangement joins TRBV4-3 to TRBJ1-2, with 10 bases fitting TRBD1. Germline V gene lookup returns CDR1 LGHNA and CDR2 YSLEER. CDR3 length equals 16 residues. The trim removed 6 bases at V and 8 bases at J, leaving 15 bases unmatched. The CDR3 DNA follows: TGCGCCAGCAGACAAACCCCGACAGGGGGCATAGAAGGCTACACCTTC. Amino acid sequence: CASRQTPTGGIEGYTF.

This clonotype was counted ten times or more. The chain employs TRBV27 and TRBJ2-1; D unresolved. V was pared by 5 bases and J by 5 bases, with 10 bases between. The germline gives CDR1 MNHEY, CDR2 SMNVEV (reference sequence). This CDR3 has 13 amino acids. CDR3: CASSKHADNEQFF. The CDR3 bases are TGTGCCAGCAGTAAACATGCGGACAATGAGCAGTTCTTC.

This clonotype came up once. At one boundary the junction diverges from the germline segment, which might be a read error. V gene TRBV12-3 or TRBV12-4 combines with J gene TRBJ1-3; 7 nucleotides agree with TRBD1. This CDR3 is 16 amino acids long. The chain's CDR3 is CASSFHRGPSGNAIYF. CDR3 coding DNA: TGTGCCAGCAGTTTTCACAGGGGCCCCTCTGGAAACGCCATATATTTT.

This clonotype was counted at least ten times. This rearrangement joins TRBV7-8 to TRBJ2-1, with D tentatively TRBD1 (6 bases). CDR3 length: 15 amino acids. Germline assignment: CDR1 SGHVS and CDR2 FQNEAQ. V dropped 5 bases and J dropped 0 bases, with 11 bases sitting between them. The DNA of the CDR3 is TGTGCCAGCAGCCCCGGGACACGCTCCTACAATGAGCAGTTCTTC. Translation: CASSPGTRSYNEQFF. The full variable domain, with the rest looked up from reference TRBV7-8 and TRBJ2-1, is GAGVSQSPRYKVAKRGQDVALRCDPISGHVSLFWYQQALGQGPEFLTYFQNEAQLDKSGLPSDRFFAERPEGSVSTLKIQRTQQEDSAVYLCASSPGTRSYNEQFFGPGTRLTVL.

The chain employs TRBV7-9 and TRBJ1-1; no definite D call. From germline, CDR1 is SEHNR and CDR2 FQNEAQ (reference sequence). V dropped 5 bases and J dropped 3 bases, with 13 bases sitting between them. The CDR3 is 14 residues long. The CDR3 loop is CASSPRKEDTEAFF. The CDR3 region has the DNA TGTGCCAGCAGCCCCAGGAAAGAGGACACTGAAGCTTTCTTT.

There are a few counts of this clonotype. This clone may be a read error of a much larger clone one base away. This sequence joins TRBV6-4 and TRBJ2-2; D not certain. Trimming cost V 2 bases and J 1 base, with 2 bases left between them. Per germline, CDR1 MRHNA and CDR2 SNTAGT. The CDR3 runs 13 residues. CDR3 nucleotides: TGTGCCAGCAGTGACAGGAACACCGGGGAGCTGTTTTTT. The encoded protein is CASSDRNTGELFF.

The genes are TRBV6-1 and TRBJ2-7, with TRBD2 matching over 10 bases. The germline V gene has CDR1 MNHNS and CDR2 SASEGT. The CDR3 loop spans 14 amino acids. Trimming removed 6 bases from V and 2 bases from J; junction bases left unmatched: 4. CDR3 coding DNA: TGTGCCAGCAGACAACTAGCGGGACCCTACGAGCAGTACTTC. Protein product: CASRQLAGPYEQYF.

The genes are TRBV5-1 and TRBJ2-7; unclear D gene. Trimming removed 0 bases at V and 7 bases at J, with 14 bases between. From germline, CDR1 is SGHRS and CDR2 YFSETQ. The CDR3 consists of 14 residues. The CDR3 region is CASSLEGSLSEQYF. The CDR3 DNA is TGCGCCAGCAGCTTGGAAGGTTCCTTGAGTGAGCAGTACTTC.

This clonotype was detected only a few times. The chain employs TRBV11-3 and TRBJ1-1, with D possibly TRBD1 on 5 matching bases. V was pared by 3 bases and J by 6 bases, with 14 bases between. CDR1 is SGHNT and CDR2 is YENEEA in the germline V gene. The CDR3 loop spans 14 amino acids. CDR3 bases: TGTGCCAGCAGCTTCGGGGCTGACGGGGCTGAAGCTTTCTTT. Translating gives CASSFGADGAEAFF.

In its sample, this clonotype was seen a few times. The chain uses TRBV7-9 and TRBJ2-7; 8 bases map to TRBD1. After removal of 3 bases from V and 1 base from J, the junction contained 2 bases not matched to a gene. Germline loops: CDR1 SEHNR, CDR2 FQNEAQ (reference sequence). The CDR3 loop spans 14 amino acids. Written as DNA, the CDR3 is TGTGCCAGCAGCTTGACAGGGGAATCCTACGAGCAGTACTTC. As protein: CASSLTGESYEQYF.

This clonotype was detected a few times. The chain couples TRBV5-4 to TRBJ2-1; 8 bases are a match to TRBD2. V dropped 3 bases and J dropped 8; count of bases not matched to a gene: 13. The CDR3 totals 16 residues. CDR1 and CDR2 from the germline V gene are SGHNT and YYREEE (reference sequence). CDR3 in DNA: TGTGCCAGCAGCTCACAGGGCGGACTAGCTGGCGATGAGCAGTTCTTC. Its translation: CASSSQGGLAGDEQFF. Full variable domain (missing parts from reference TRBV5-4 and TRBJ2-1): ETGVTQSPTHLIKTRGQQVTLRCSSQSGHNTVSWYQQALGQGPQFIFQYYREEENGRGNFPPRFSGLQFPNYSSELNVNALELDDSALYLCASSSQGGLAGDEQFFGPGTRLTVL.

The chain joins TRBV27 to TRBJ1-1; maybe TRBD1 (5 bases). Looked up from germline, CDR1 is MNHEY and CDR2 is SMNVEV (reference sequence). The length of the CDR3 is 16 residues. The V end lost 4 bases, the J end lost 4 bases, and 19 bases lay between the germline ends. As DNA, the CDR3 is TGTGCCAGCAGTTCGCCTAGTGGGGGTTCGGGCACTGAAGCTTTCTTT. Its translation is CASSSPSGGSGTEAFF.

In the case of this clonotype: One end of the junction varies from germline; a read error may be responsible. V usage is TRBV28 and J usage is TRBJ2-7; possible D gene TRBD1, 6 bases. Per the germline V gene, CDR1 is MDHEN and CDR2 is SYDVKM. The CDR3 totals 9 residues. The CDR3 sequence: CASSLPTGF. CDR3 nucleotides: TGTGCCAGCAGTTTACCGACAGGCTTC.

The table lists this clonotype with a count of one. The rearrangement links TRBV11-2 to TRBJ2-3, with TRBD2 matching over 11 bases. Germline assignment: CDR1 SGHAT and CDR2 FQNNGV. The CDR3 totals 15 residues. V shed 6 bases, J shed 7 bases, and the junction held 9 bases outside the gene matches. The CDR3 nucleotides are TGTGCCAGCAGTTTCACTAGCGGGAGCGACTATACGCAGTATTTT. Translated: CASSFTSGSDYTQYF.

The sample holds a few counts of this clonotype. This may be a read error: a much more frequent sequence differs by one nucleotide. This chain links TRBV4-3 with TRBJ2-1, with D perhaps matching TRBD2 (6 bases). The CDR3 consists of 16 residues. V was pared by 2 bases and J by 8 bases, with 19 bases between. Germline V gene data show CDR1 as LGHNA and CDR2 as YSLEER. The CDR3 DNA is TGCGCCAGCAGCCAATTAAAGGGAACGGGAGCCGATGAGCAGTTCTTC. It specifies CASSQLKGTGADEQFF.

This clonotype was observed many times. This sequence joins TRBV24-1 and TRBJ2-7, with D perhaps matching TRBD2 (5 bases). The CDR3 has 16 amino acids. Germline values: CDR1 KGHDR, CDR2 SFDVKD. With 1 base removed from V and 0 bases from J, the gap between germline ends came to 12 bases. The CDR3 here is CATSDFPNGNSYEQYF. CDR3 in DNA: TGTGCCACCAGTGATTTCCCCAACGGGAACTCCTACGAGCAGTACTTC.